These 3 T cell receptor beta chains were all obtained from the same sample, sequenced in a study of cytomegalovirus exposure and HLA in healthy donors. The PCR used 60 Vbeta and 13 Jbeta primers. Sequencing used immunoSEQ multiplex PCR; TCRdb keeps in-frame clones, though not all of them. The table lists about 190,000 clones, roughly four fifths of them singletons. Sequencing used PBMCs. These receptors were collected from a woman aged 30 to 39 in good health and CMV-seropositive.

The rearrangement uses TRBV15 and TRBJ2-2; 11 bases map to TRBD2. This CDR3 is built from 16 residues. Germline V gives CDR1 LNHNV, CDR2 YYDKDF (reference sequence). Trimming cost V 8 bases and J 6 bases; bases outside gene matches: 11. The CDR3 reads CATAGTSGVFAGELFF. The DNA for the CDR3 is TGTGCCACCGCCGGGACTAGCGGAGTTTTCGCCGGGGAGCTGTTTTTT.

V is TRBV6-5 and J is TRBJ1-4; D might be TRBD1 (5 bases). The germline CDR1 and CDR2 sequences are MNHEY and SVGAGI. The V gene lost 6 bases and the J gene lost 1 base, with 9 bases spanning the gap. The CDR3 loop spans 14 amino acids. The CDR3 here is CASSPGLTNEKLFF. In nucleotides, the CDR3 is TGTGCCAGCAGCCCAGGGTTAACTAATGAAAAACTGTTTTTT.

There are a few counts of this clone. This chain links TRBV7-9 with TRBJ1-2; 10 bases line up with TRBD1. Losses at the gene ends were 7 bases for V and 5 bases for J; bases not matched to a gene: 7. There are 14 residues in the CDR3. The germline gives CDR1 SEHNR, CDR2 FQNEAQ (reference sequence). This CDR3 is CASTRTGGGYGYTF. The CDR3 DNA follows: TGTGCCAGCACCAGGACAGGGGGAGGTTATGGCTACACCTTC.